The clone carrying this T cell receptor beta chain was counted a few times. TCRdb itself ran the RT-PCR reads through MiXCR, one entry per CDR3 protein. The sample records 540,000 or so distinct CDR3 sequences, over 10% being singletons. This entry comes from a study of response to subunit inactivated influenza vaccine. Per the germline V gene, CDR1 is KGHDR and CDR2 is SFDVKD. This CDR3 contains 15 residues. Trimming removed 9 bases from V and 1 base from J; junction bases left unmatched: 8. The gene calls are TRBV24-1 and TRBJ2-3, with 8 bases aligning to TRBD1. The sequences come from PBMCs from blood, collected roughly 6 weeks after vaccination. This receptor was obtained from a man in his forties or fifties who received an inactivated influenza vaccine. In DNA form, the CDR3 reads TGTGCCACCGAGAGTCCGGGACAGGGCACAGATACGCAGTATTTT. Translated, it gives CATESPGQGTDTQYF.